Listed here are 29 T cell receptor beta chains from one sample, sequenced in a study of blood T cell repertoires in COVID-19. Sequencing was performed with immunoSEQ multiplex PCR; in TCRdb, only in-frame clones are kept and a portion is missing. This sample has 89,000 or so clones, with roughly 86% found just once. Sample: peripheral blood. Receptor source: a man over 45 with active COVID-19.

The chain uses TRBV3-1 (or the pseudogene TRBV3-2) and TRBJ1-2, with 8 bases fitting TRBD1. The CDR3 contains 18 residues. CDR1 and CDR2 from the germline V gene are LGHDT and YNNKEL (reference sequence). The V gene end was trimmed by 0 bases and the J gene end by 3 bases; junction bases not matched to a gene: 12. The CDR3 bases are TGTGCCAGCAGCCAAGATCTAGGGACAGGACCGTCTTACTATGGCTACACCTTC. Its protein is CASSQDLGTGPSYYGYTF.

In its sample, this clone was seen once. This sequence joins TRBV6-5 and TRBJ2-2; 8 bases map to TRBD1. CDR3 length equals 15 residues. Germline CDR1 MNHEY, CDR2 SVGAGI. V trimming: 6 bases; J trimming: 4 bases; junction bases outside the gene matches: 7. As DNA, the CDR3 is TGTGCCAGCAGACAGGACAGGGCGACCACCGGGGAGCTGTTTTTT. This codes for CASRQDRATTGELFF.

CDR3: CASSPTNTFSYNEQFF. The CDR3 region has the DNA TGTGCCAGCTCACCAACAAACACGTTCTCCTACAATGAGCAGTTCTTC. V gene TRBV18 combines with J gene TRBJ2-1, with D hard to call. Trimming stripped 2 bases from V and 0 bases from J, with 11 bases between. Per the germline V gene, CDR1 is KGHSH and CDR2 is LQKENI. The CDR3 totals 16 residues. The variable domain in full, with the rest retrieved from reference TRBV18 and TRBJ2-1, is NAGVMQNPRHLVRRRGQEARLRCSPMKGHSHVYWYRQLPEEGLKFMVYLQKENIIDESGMPKERFSAEFPKEGPSILRIQQVVRGDSAAYFCASSPTNTFSYNEQFFGPGTRLTVL.

The CDR3 nucleotides read TGTGCCAGTAGTATGACTGGCACAGGGAACAGAGAAAAACTGTTTTTT. Amino acid sequence: CASSMTGTGNREKLFF. The chain couples TRBV19 to TRBJ1-4; TRBD1 might be the D (6 bases). The CDR3 extends over 16 amino acids. Trimming took off 3 bases at V and 8 bases at J, with 19 bases between the two ends. Germline V CDR1 and CDR2: LNHDA, SQIVND (reference sequence).

A note on this clone: Compared with germline, one end of the junction differs, possibly owing to a read error. Here the CDR3 reads CASRLDRGISGELFF. The DNA for the CDR3 is TGTGCCAGCAGATTGGACAGGGGGATTTCCGGGGAGCTGTTTTTT. The V call is TRBV5-5, the J call TRBJ2-2; 10 bases match TRBD1. Germline CDR1 SGHKS, CDR2 YYEKEE (reference sequence). The CDR3 is 15 residues long.

The V and J genes are TRBV9 and TRBJ1-1; D is perhaps TRBD1 (5 bases). This CDR3 is built from 12 residues. V lost 2 bases to trimming and J lost 11 bases, with 13 bases between them. Germline assignment: CDR1 SGDLS and CDR2 YYNGEE. The DNA for the CDR3 is TGTGCCAGCAGCGTTGACAGTAGACGGGCTTTCTTT. It translates to CASSVDSRRAFF.

The table lists this clone with a count of one. The rearrangement links TRBV6-5 to TRBJ1-1; D remains unclear. Germline values: CDR1 MNHEY, CDR2 SVGAGI. The CDR3 spans 14 residues. With 8 bases removed from V and 0 bases from J, the gap between germline ends came to 13 bases. The CDR3 nucleotides are TGTGCCAGCCCCATGCAGAAGATGAACACTGAAGCTTTCTTT. Translation: CASPMQKMNTEAFF.

This clone appeared a single time. The chain is built from TRBV5-4 and TRBJ2-7; 9 bases are a match to TRBD2. CDR1 SGHNT and CDR2 YYREEE come from the germline V gene (reference sequence). V dropped 2 bases and J dropped 5; count of bases not matched to a gene: 17. The CDR3 spans 18 residues. CDR3 in DNA: TGTGCCAGCAGCTTAAGTCAAGGGAGCGGGAGGATGAAGAACGAGCAGTACTTC. Translating it yields CASSLSQGSGRMKNEQYF.

The rearrangement uses TRBV30 and TRBJ2-7; D possibly corresponds to TRBD1 (5 bases). Germline V lookup: CDR1 GTSNPN, CDR2 SVGIG (reference sequence). The V end was cut by 6 bases, the J end by 4 bases, with 16 bases between. The CDR3 length is 13 residues. The chain's CDR3 is CACLPQGSYEQYF. CDR3 bases: TGTGCCTGTCTTCCGCAGGGTTCTTACGAGCAGTACTTC.

This clone is a singleton in its sample. The chain carries TRBV7-9 and TRBJ2-7; 9 nucleotides agree with TRBD1. Looked up from germline, CDR1 is SEHNR and CDR2 is FQNEAQ (reference sequence). This CDR3 contains 16 residues. The V segment lost 0 bases and the J segment 4 bases; nucleotides outside the gene matches: 7. CDR3 amino acids: CASSLASGTGLYEQYF. The CDR3 nucleotides are TGTGCCAGCAGCTTAGCAAGCGGGACAGGGCTTTACGAGCAGTACTTC.

The CDR3 loop is CASSVGQGAFKDEAFF. Here the CDR3 DNA reads TGTGCCAGCAGCGTAGGACAGGGGGCGTTTAAGGATGAAGCTTTCTTT. This rearrangement joins TRBV9 to TRBJ1-1; 10 bases fit TRBD1. CDR3 size: 16 residues. V lost 0 bases to trimming and J lost 7 bases; unmatched junction nucleotides: 9. Germline V lookup: CDR1 SGDLS, CDR2 YYNGEE. The full variable domain, its missing parts supplied by reference TRBV9 and TRBJ1-1, is DSGVTQTPKHLITATGQRVTLRCSPRSGDLSVYWYQQSLDQGLQFLIQYYNGEERAKGNILERFSAQQFPDLHSELNLSSLELGDSALYFCASSVGQGAFKDEAFFGQGTRLTVV.

This clone appeared a few times. The chain joins TRBV18 to TRBJ1-5; TRBD1 aligns across 7 bases. The CDR3 has 14 residues. Germline V gene data show CDR1 as KGHSH and CDR2 as LQKENI. V was pared by 3 bases and J by 3 bases, with 2 bases of the junction left unmatched. CDR3: CASSPGTVNQPQHF. The CDR3 bases are TGTGCCAGCTCACCCGGGACAGTCAATCAGCCCCAGCATTTT.

The chain employs TRBV28 and TRBJ2-2, with TRBD2 matching over 9 bases. V was pared by 6 bases and J by 3 bases, with 11 bases of the junction left unmatched. The CDR3 has 17 residues. Germline lookup yields CDR1 MDHEN and CDR2 SYDVKM. Here the CDR3 reads CASSTIKREEDTGELFF. In DNA form, the CDR3 reads TGTGCCAGCAGCACCATTAAGCGGGAGGAGGACACCGGGGAGCTGTTTTTT.

The rearrangement links TRBV28 to TRBJ1-4; TRBD1 matches at 11 bases. This CDR3 is 15 amino acids long. V trimming: 5 bases; J trimming: 7 bases; junction bases outside the gene matches: 6. The germline CDR1 and CDR2 sequences are MDHEN and SYDVKM. The CDR3 DNA is TGTGCCAGCAGTCAGGGGGACAGGGGGTTTGAAAAACTGTTTTTT. Translation: CASSQGDRGFEKLFF.

The V call is TRBV7-2, the J call TRBJ1-2; maybe TRBD1 (6 bases). V was shortened by 5 bases and J by 3 bases, with 10 bases between the two germline ends. Germline CDR1 and CDR2: SGHTA and FQGNSA. The CDR3 covers 13 residues. The chain's CDR3 is CASSHTGYYGYTF. DNA for the CDR3: TGTGCCAGCAGCCACACAGGGTACTATGGCTACACCTTC.

The rearrangement uses TRBV19 and TRBJ2-3, with 9 bases that match TRBD1. Germline V gene sequence: CDR1 LNHDA, CDR2 SQIVND (reference sequence). CDR3 length: 17 amino acids. The V and J ends lost 5 bases and 7 bases, in that order; junction bases with no gene match: 16. The CDR3 region is CASSPARTGGGGNTQYF. CDR3 DNA sequence: TGTGCCAGTAGTCCCGCCCGAACAGGGGGCGGTGGGAATACGCAGTATTTT.

In this sample, this clone turned up once. This CDR3 is CASSATQGAGVLYNEQFF. The CDR3 DNA reads as TGTGCCAGCAGCGCGACACAGGGCGCGGGGGTGCTCTACAATGAGCAGTTCTTC. The chain uses TRBV9 and TRBJ2-1; possible D gene TRBD2, 7 bases. This CDR3 spans 18 amino acids. Per germline, CDR1 SGDLS and CDR2 YYNGEE. V was shortened by 3 bases and J by 3 bases, with 22 bases between the two germline ends.

The chain links TRBV9 to TRBJ1-6, with no clear D. Germline values: CDR1 SGDLS, CDR2 YYNGEE. The V and J ends lost 0 bases and 8 bases respectively, with 12 bases between them. The CDR3 sequence is 15 residues long. Here the CDR3 DNA reads TGTGCCAGCAGCGTAGCGGCCAGGCCTGATTCACCCCTCCACTTT. This translates into CASSVAARPDSPLHF.

The V and J genes are TRBV5-4 and TRBJ2-1; 14 bases are a match to TRBD2. This CDR3 contains 15 residues. The junction had 7 bases not matched to a gene; V was cut back by 4 bases and J by 10 bases. Germline V lookup: CDR1 SGHNT, CDR2 YYREEE (reference sequence). The CDR3 here is CASSLRLAGGEEQFF. For the CDR3, the DNA is TGTGCCAGCAGCCTCCGACTAGCGGGGGGGGAGGAGCAGTTCTTC.

The chain carries TRBV10-1 and TRBJ2-3; TRBD2 matches at 12 bases. From germline, CDR1 is WNHNN and CDR2 SYGVQD (reference sequence). The CDR3 sequence is 14 residues long. V dropped 6 bases and J dropped 4; count of bases not matched to a gene: 2. The CDR3 reads CASRTSGSADTQYF. CDR3 bases: TGCGCCAGCAGGACTAGCGGGAGCGCAGATACGCAGTATTTT.

V is TRBV7-8 and J is TRBJ2-3; TRBD2 might be the D (6 bases). The CDR3 sequence is 16 residues long. The germline V and J ends were trimmed by 5 bases and 1 base, with 16 bases remaining between them. Germline CDR1 reads SGHVS; CDR2 reads FQNEAQ. CDR3: CASSHGSGTGTDTQYF. CDR3 nucleotides: TGTGCCAGCAGCCATGGCTCGGGGACTGGCACAGATACGCAGTATTTT.

The chain joins TRBV9 to TRBJ1-6; TRBD1 agrees at 7 bases. The CDR3 totals 15 residues. Germline V lookup: CDR1 SGDLS, CDR2 YYNGEE. V was clipped by 1 base and J by 7 bases; unmatched bases: 5. CDR3 nucleotide sequence: TGTGCCAGCAGCGTAACACAGGGGTCGAATTCACCCCTCCACTTT. Residues: CASSVTQGSNSPLHF. Variable domain in full (rest from reference TRBV9 and TRBJ1-6): DSGVTQTPKHLITATGQRVTLRCSPRSGDLSVYWYQQSLDQGLQFLIQYYNGEERAKGNILERFSAQQFPDLHSELNLSSLELGDSALYFCASSVTQGSNSPLHFGNGTRLTVT.

This chain links TRBV19 with TRBJ1-2; the D gene is possibly TRBD1 (5 bases). Looked up from germline, CDR1 is LNHDA and CDR2 is SQIVND (reference sequence). This CDR3 has 14 residues. The ends were cut back, 3 bases at V and 8 bases at J, with 16 bases in the middle. CDR3 region: CASSITWQGDGYTF. The CDR3 DNA is TGTGCCAGTAGTATCACCTGGCAGGGTGACGGCTACACCTTC.

This clone was observed a handful of times. This chain connects TRBV19 to TRBJ2-2; 10 bases fit TRBD1. V lost 7 bases to trimming and J lost 1 base; unmatched junction nucleotides: 6. The CDR3 sequence is 16 residues long. The germline V gene encodes CDR1 LNHDA and CDR2 SQIVND (reference sequence). CDR3 nucleotide sequence: TGTGCCAGTAAAAAAAGGACAGGGGGGAACACCGGGGAGCTGTTTTTT. Translated: CASKKRTGGNTGELFF.

The V and J genes are TRBV6-1 and TRBJ2-4; D perhaps matches TRBD1 (5 bases). The CDR3 sequence is 15 residues long. The ends were cut back, 1 base at V and 6 bases at J, with 13 bases in the middle. Germline CDR1 is MNHNS and CDR2 is SASEGT. CDR3 amino acids: CASSEGWQGRNIQYF. CDR3 in DNA: TGTGCCAGCAGTGAAGGCTGGCAGGGTAGAAACATTCAGTACTTC.

The chain is built from TRBV9 and TRBJ2-2; 12 nucleotides match TRBD2. After removal of 3 bases from V and 4 bases from J, the junction contained 7 bases not matched to a gene. Germline assignment: CDR1 SGDLS and CDR2 YYNGEE. The CDR3 extends over 17 amino acids. This chain's CDR3 is CASSARLAGALTGELFF. CDR3 in DNA: TGTGCCAGCAGCGCCCGACTAGCGGGAGCCCTCACCGGGGAGCTGTTTTTT.

The chain links TRBV5-6 to TRBJ1-4; 9 nucleotides align to TRBD1. From germline, CDR1 is SGHDT and CDR2 YYEEEE. Trimming at V came to 4 bases and at J to 6 bases, leaving 4 bases not matched to a gene. CDR3 size: 14 residues. The CDR3 sequence is CASSRQGDYEKLFF. For the CDR3, the DNA is TGTGCCAGCAGCCGACAGGGGGATTATGAAAAACTGTTTTTT.

Only a few counts were recorded for this clone. This chain connects TRBV3-1 (or the pseudogene TRBV3-2) to TRBJ1-1; TRBD1 matches at 7 bases. The CDR3 length is 14 residues. CDR1 is LGHDT and CDR2 is YNNKEL in the germline V gene (reference sequence). After removal of 4 bases from V and 1 base from J, the junction contained 3 bases not matched to a gene. The CDR3 nucleotides are TGTGCCAGCAGCCGTGGGACAGCGAACACTGAAGCTTTCTTT. As protein: CASSRGTANTEAFF.

The V and J genes are TRBV7-2 and TRBJ1-2, with unresolved D. The CDR3 consists of 15 residues. Germline V gene data show CDR1 as SGHTA and CDR2 as FQGNSA. V was cut by 5 bases and J by 6 bases, with 19 bases left in between. CDR3 protein: CASSPRSQRVDGYTF. In DNA, the CDR3 is TGTGCCAGCAGCCCCCGATCGCAGCGAGTCGATGGCTACACCTTC.